Following are 30 T cell receptor beta chains from one sample sequenced in a study of T cells in Graves' hyperthyroidism and ophthalmopathy. What was amplified from RNA transcripts were TCR beta CDR3 regions. The HTBI set primed first-round TCR CDR3 RT-PCR. Using its own MiXCR run on the multiplex PCR reads, TCRdb lists one record per CDR3 protein. The repertoire consists of some 800,000 distinct CDR3 sequences, with around 39% occurring once and the leading ten covering 8.9%. Sequenced material: blood. The origin of the receptors is a young man with Graves' hyperthyroidism.

This clonotype has at least ten counts. The CDR3 here is CASSLVGQGAYEQYF. In nucleotides, the CDR3 is TGTGCCAGCAGCTTAGTTGGACAGGGAGCCTACGAGCAGTACTTC. The J gene is TRBJ2-7, the V gene TRBV7-9; TRBD1 matches 8 bases. The CDR3 covers 15 residues. Germline trimming cut 1 base from V and 2 bases from J; bases unmatched to any gene: 4. Germline loops: CDR1 SEHNR, CDR2 FQNEAQ (reference sequence).

This clonotype was seen more than once but under ten times. This chain joins TRBV9 and TRBJ2-2, with TRBD1 as a possible D gene (6 bases). Trimming cost V 3 bases and J 2 bases, with 11 bases left between them. This CDR3 has 15 amino acids. From germline, CDR1 is SGDLS and CDR2 YYNGEE. The CDR3 DNA follows: TGTGCCAGCAGCGGAAGAGGGGGAAACACCGGGGAGCTGTTTTTT. The encoded protein is CASSGRGGNTGELFF.

This clonotype was recorded many times. V gene TRBV19 combines with J gene TRBJ1-2, with TRBD1 matching 9 bases. This CDR3 has 12 residues. V trimming: 6 bases; J trimming: 7 bases; junction bases outside the gene matches: 3. CDR1 is LNHDA and CDR2 is SQIVND in the germline V gene (reference sequence). The CDR3 protein is CASRGQGPGYTF. The CDR3, as DNA: TGTGCCAGTAGGGGACAGGGCCCTGGCTACACCTTC. The full variable domain, in which reference TRBV19 and TRBJ1-2 provide the parts outside the CDR3, is DGGITQSPKYLFRKEGQNVTLSCEQNLNHDAMYWYRQDPGQGLRLIYYSQIVNDFQKGDIAEGYSVSREKKESFPLTVTSAQKNPTAFYLCASRGQGPGYTFGSGTRLTVV.

This clonotype was recorded at least ten times. The CDR3 loop reads CASSLVGDEAFF. DNA of the CDR3: TGTGCCAGCAGCTTAGTCGGTGATGAAGCTTTCTTT. This chain joins TRBV7-8 and TRBJ1-1, with D uncertain. CDR1 SGHVS and CDR2 FQNEAQ come from the germline V gene. V was trimmed by 1 base and J by 7 bases, leaving 7 bases between them. The CDR3 covers 12 residues. The entire variable domain, with the rest obtained from reference TRBV7-8 and TRBJ1-1, is as follows: GAGVSQSPRYKVAKRGQDVALRCDPISGHVSLFWYQQALGQGPEFLTYFQNEAQLDKSGLPSDRFFAERPEGSVSTLKIQRTQQEDSAVYLCASSLVGDEAFFGQGTRLTVV.

This clonotype showed up just a few times. The V gene is TRBV20-1, the J gene TRBJ2-5; TRBD1 or TRBD2 may be the D gene (6 bases each). The V end lost 3 bases, the J end lost 4 bases, and 24 bases lay between the germline ends. This CDR3 has 17 amino acids. Germline V gene lookup returns CDR1 DFQATT and CDR2 SNEGSKA (reference sequence). The CDR3 here is CSASTLKGGAESETQYF. The CDR3 DNA sequence: TGCAGTGCTAGTACGCTCAAGGGGGGCGCCGAGTCAGAGACCCAGTACTTC.

This clonotype was counted many times. J is TRBJ2-6 and V is TRBV29-1, with D hard to call. The CDR3 runs to 13 residues. Germline V gene sequence: CDR1 SQVTM, CDR2 ANQGSEA. Trimming stripped 4 bases from V and 2 bases from J, with 6 bases between. CDR3 nucleotides: TGCAGCGTTGTTCTACCTGGGGCCAACGTCCTGACTTTC. Translating gives CSVVLPGANVLTF.

The CDR3 loop is CASSLDGSGNQPQHF. CDR3 coding DNA: TGTGCCAGCAGTTTAGACGGGTCCGGCAATCAGCCCCAGCATTTT. The rearrangement links TRBV6-5 to TRBJ1-5; D is unresolved. The CDR3 has 15 residues. The germline V and J ends were trimmed by 4 bases and 2 bases, with 12 bases remaining between them. The germline V gene encodes CDR1 MNHEY and CDR2 SVGAGI.

This clonotype was picked up many times. This sequence joins TRBV7-9 and TRBJ2-7; a possible D gene is TRBD2 (5 bases). The CDR3 has 13 residues. Per germline, CDR1 SEHNR and CDR2 FQNEAQ (reference sequence). Trimming removed 7 bases at V and 0 bases at J, with 10 bases between. The CDR3 protein is CASTLSGSYEQYF. CDR3 DNA: TGTGCCAGCACCCTAAGCGGCTCCTACGAGCAGTACTTC.

The J gene is TRBJ1-6, the V gene TRBV20-1; D is perhaps TRBD1 (5 bases). This CDR3 is 14 amino acids long. Germline V CDR1 and CDR2: DFQATT, SNEGSKA (reference sequence). Trimming took 1 base from V and 10 from J, leaving 14 bases between them. CDR3 nucleotide sequence: TGCAGTGCTAGAGGTGGGACTACGGGCTCACCCCTCCACTTT. Translation: CSARGGTTGSPLHF.

The genes are TRBV5-1 and TRBJ2-5; TRBD2 might be the D (5 bases). CDR3 length equals 15 residues. Germline lookup yields CDR1 SGHRS and CDR2 YFSETQ. V was trimmed by 3 bases and J by 2 bases, leaving 14 bases between them. CDR3 coding DNA: TGCGCCAGCAGCTCGAGAAGCGGAGCTCAAGAGACCCAGTACTTC. Its protein product is CASSSRSGAQETQYF.

V and J are TRBV16 and TRBJ1-1, with a tentative D call TRBD1 (6 bases). V lost 4 bases and J 1 base, leaving 13 bases between the germline ends. CDR3 length equals 15 residues. The V gene's germline CDR1 is KGHSY and CDR2 FQNENV. CDR3 loop: CASSPITGKNTEAFF. CDR3 DNA sequence: TGTGCCAGCAGCCCTATTACAGGGAAGAACACTGAAGCTTTCTTT.

This clonotype was detected ten times or more. The chain uses TRBV19 and TRBJ1-1, with a tentative D call TRBD1 (5 bases). The CDR3 sequence is 14 residues long. The germline V gene has CDR1 LNHDA and CDR2 SQIVND (reference sequence). Trimming shortened V by 6 bases and J by 1 base, and 12 bases separated the two germline ends. CDR3 sequence: CASRGDRSNTEAFF. In nucleotides, the CDR3 is TGTGCCAGTAGGGGGGACCGATCGAACACTGAAGCTTTCTTT.

This clonotype has ten or more counts. CDR3 sequence (DNA): TGCAGTGCTGAGGAGGAGCGGTGGGAAGCTTTCTTT. Encoded protein: CSAEEERWEAFF. J is TRBJ1-1 and V is TRBV20-1; the D is unclear. Germline-derived CDR1 and CDR2 are DFQATT and SNEGSKA (reference sequence). V was cut by 5 bases and J by 8 bases, with 15 bases left in between. This CDR3 region has 12 residues.

This clonotype has a count of ten or more. This chain joins TRBV20-1 and TRBJ2-7, with 9 bases matching TRBD1. The CDR3 contains 13 residues. CDR1 is DFQATT, CDR2 SNEGSKA, per germline (reference sequence). V lost 5 bases, J lost 3 bases, and 5 bases stayed unmatched. CDR3 residues: CSAAGTGYYEQYF. CDR3 DNA sequence: TGCAGTGCTGCCGGGACAGGGTACTACGAGCAGTACTTC.

In this sample, this clonotype turned up many times. The rearrangement joins TRBV29-1 to TRBJ1-1; D possibly corresponds to TRBD1 (6 bases). CDR3 length equals 12 residues. Trimming stripped 4 bases from V and 5 bases from J, with 11 bases between. Germline V gene sequence: CDR1 SQVTM, CDR2 ANQGSEA. The DNA of the CDR3 is TGCAGCGTTGGTGGGACACCTACTGAAGCTTTCTTT. Translating it yields CSVGGTPTEAFF.

This clonotype has a count of ten or more. The V call is TRBV2, the J call TRBJ2-5; D might be TRBD1 or TRBD2, each matching 5 bases. Looked up from germline, CDR1 is SNHLY and CDR2 is FYNNEI. The CDR3 loop spans 12 amino acids. Deletions cut 6 bases from V and 4 bases from J, with 9 bases between. CDR3 nucleotides: TGTGCCAGCAGGCAAGGGACAGAGACCCAGTACTTC. This sequence encodes CASRQGTETQYF. Variable domain in full (rest from reference TRBV2 and TRBJ2-5): EPEVTQTPSHQVTQMGQEVILRCVPISNHLYFYWYRQILGQKVEFLVSFYNNEISEKSEIFDDQFSVERPDGSNFTLKIRSTKLEDSAMYFCASRQGTETQYFGPGTRLLVL.

A note on this clonotype: Possible read error: a much larger clone is one base away. The CDR3 end shows no conserved phenylalanine or tryptophan, and so a read error is likely. The rearrangement links TRBV20-1 to TRBJ1-1; 7 positions match TRBD1. The CDR3 contains 10 residues. The germline V gene encodes CDR1 DFQATT and CDR2 SNEGSKA (reference sequence). The J segment lost 8 bases and the V segment lost 6 bases, leaving 3 bases of the junction unmatched. The CDR3 DNA is TGCAGTGCACCGGACAGGGAAGCTTTCCTT. Its protein is CSAPDREAFL.

The table lists this clonotype with many counts. The J gene is TRBJ1-2, the V gene TRBV29-1; weak D call: TRBD1 (5 bases). Germline V gene lookup returns CDR1 SQVTM and CDR2 ANQGSEA. This CDR3 is 11 amino acids long. Deletions cut 4 bases from V and 6 bases from J, with 9 bases between. The CDR3 spells CSVGGTNGYTF. Written as DNA, the CDR3 is TGCAGCGTTGGGGGGACTAATGGCTACACCTTC.

V gene TRBV20-1 combines with J gene TRBJ1-1, with 7 nucleotides matching TRBD1. J lost 4 bases, V lost 5 bases, and 7 bases had no gene match. The CDR3 runs 13 residues. The germline V gene encodes CDR1 DFQATT and CDR2 SNEGSKA (reference sequence). CDR3 in amino acids: CSALITGATEAFF. CDR3 DNA: TGCAGTGCTCTAATCACAGGGGCCACTGAAGCTTTCTTT.

The rearrangement links TRBV19 to TRBJ2-6; D might be TRBD1 (5 bases). Germline V gene sequence: CDR1 LNHDA, CDR2 SQIVND (reference sequence). The CDR3 is 14 amino acids. V was clipped by 11 bases and J by 4 bases, with 15 bases between them. The CDR3 here is CAWSEGAGANVLTF. In DNA, the CDR3 is TGTGCCTGGAGTGAAGGGGCCGGGGCCAACGTCCTGACTTTC.

V and J are TRBV29-1 and TRBJ2-7; 11 nucleotides match TRBD2. The CDR3 is 13 amino acids. Germline CDR1 is SQVTM and CDR2 is ANQGSEA. Losses at the gene ends were 7 bases for V and 3 bases for J; bases not matched to a gene: 5. CDR3 sequence reads: CSAVTSGGYEQYF. Written as DNA, the CDR3 is TGCAGCGCCGTCACTAGCGGGGGCTACGAGCAGTACTTC.

The rearrangement links TRBV20-1 to TRBJ2-7, with a weak D call TRBD2 (7 bases). Germline V gene lookup returns CDR1 DFQATT and CDR2 SNEGSKA (reference sequence). V lost 1 base to trimming and J lost 6 bases, with 19 bases between them. The CDR3 runs to 15 residues. CDR3 residues: CSARVLGGGWGEQYF. The CDR3 bases are TGCAGTGCTAGAGTTCTGGGCGGGGGCTGGGGCGAGCAGTACTTC.

The J gene is TRBJ2-5, the V gene TRBV5-6, with no clear D. Trimming removed 5 bases from V and 6 bases from J, with 14 bases in between. This CDR3 region has 13 residues. CDR1 is SGHDT, CDR2 YYEEEE, per germline. The CDR3 nucleotides are TGTGCCAGCAGTAGGCCCCCCCAGAAGACCCAGTACTTC. Translating gives CASSRPPQKTQYF.

This clonotype was detected a few times. V is TRBV12-3 or TRBV12-4 and J is TRBJ1-3; tentative D call: TRBD1 (5 bases). CDR3 length equals 17 residues. Trimming stripped 3 bases from V and 8 bases from J, with 23 bases between. This CDR3 is CASSFSSPSGGADTIYF. Written as DNA, the CDR3 is TGTGCCAGCAGTTTCTCCTCCCCCTCAGGAGGGGCAGACACCATATATTTT.

Many counts were recorded for this clonotype. The V and J genes are TRBV19 and TRBJ2-5, with no clear D. The CDR3 is 13 amino acids. V lost 3 bases to trimming and J lost 2 bases, with 7 bases between them. The germline V gene has CDR1 LNHDA and CDR2 SQIVND (reference sequence). CDR3: CASSMQRQETQYF. CDR3 sequence (DNA): TGTGCCAGTAGTATGCAACGGCAAGAGACCCAGTACTTC.

This clonotype appeared many times. The chain couples TRBV7-8 to TRBJ2-7; either TRBD1 or TRBD2 may supply D (6 bases each). CDR1 is SGHVS and CDR2 is FQNEAQ in the germline V gene. The CDR3 has 14 amino acids. V was trimmed by 5 bases and J by 2 bases, leaving 13 bases between them. CDR3 DNA sequence: TGTGCCAGCAGCCCGCGGGACATCGCCTACGAGCAGTACTTC. It codes for CASSPRDIAYEQYF.

This clonotype was observed a few times. The chain employs TRBV20-1 and TRBJ1-6; D perhaps matches TRBD1 (5 bases). V was cut by 1 base and J by 8 bases, with 12 bases left in between. The CDR3 totals 14 residues. Looked up from germline, CDR1 is DFQATT and CDR2 is SNEGSKA (reference sequence). CDR3 DNA: TGCAGTGCTAGAGCGGGGCCCCCGGATTCACCCCTCCACTTT. Residues: CSARAGPPDSPLHF.

The rearrangement uses TRBV19 and TRBJ2-2, with 10 bases that match TRBD2. CDR3 length: 16 residues. CDR1 is LNHDA and CDR2 is SQIVND in the germline V gene (reference sequence). The V gene end was trimmed by 1 base and the J gene end by 5 bases; junction bases not matched to a gene: 4. The CDR3: CASSIVASGGTGELFF. As DNA, the CDR3 is TGTGCCAGTAGTATAGTTGCTAGCGGGGGAACCGGGGAGCTGTTTTTT.

Only a few counts were recorded for this clonotype. This sequence joins TRBV20-1 and TRBJ2-7; D gene unclear. The germline V gene encodes CDR1 DFQATT and CDR2 SNEGSKA (reference sequence). Trimming took 8 bases from V and 6 from J, leaving 14 bases between them. The CDR3 length is 11 residues. The CDR3 is CSTYSPGEQYF. Here the CDR3 DNA reads TGCAGTACATACTCCCCAGGCGAGCAGTACTTC.

This clonotype was recorded many times. The junction departs from the called germline gene at one end, perhaps through a read error. The genes are TRBV7-7 and TRBJ2-5; D unresolved. Germline lookup yields CDR1 SSHAT and CDR2 FNYEAQ (reference sequence). The CDR3 extends over 13 amino acids. CDR3: CASSQGYQETQYF. The CDR3 DNA sequence: TGTGCTAGCAGCCAAGGATACCAAGAGACCCAGTACTTC.